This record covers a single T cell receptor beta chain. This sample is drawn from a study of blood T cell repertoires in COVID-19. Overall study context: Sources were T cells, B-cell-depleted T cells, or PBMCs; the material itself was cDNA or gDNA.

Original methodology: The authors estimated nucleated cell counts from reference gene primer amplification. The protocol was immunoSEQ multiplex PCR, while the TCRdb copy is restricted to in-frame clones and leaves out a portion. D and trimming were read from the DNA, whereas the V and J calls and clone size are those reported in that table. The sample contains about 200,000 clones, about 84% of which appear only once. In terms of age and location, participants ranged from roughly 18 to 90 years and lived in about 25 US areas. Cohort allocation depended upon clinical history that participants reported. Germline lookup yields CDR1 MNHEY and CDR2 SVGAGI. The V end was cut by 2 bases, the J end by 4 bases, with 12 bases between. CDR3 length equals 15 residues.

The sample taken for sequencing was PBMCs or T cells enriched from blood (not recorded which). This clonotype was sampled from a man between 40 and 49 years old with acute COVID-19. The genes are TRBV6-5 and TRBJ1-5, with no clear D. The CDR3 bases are TGTGCCAGCAGTTACCTCCGGGAACGAAATCAGCCCCAGCATTTT. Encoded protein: CASSYLRERNQPQHF.